These 19 T cell receptor beta chains originate from one sample sequenced in a study of technical replicates of blood from several donors. Produced via immunoSEQ multiplex PCR; TCRdb's table is partial and in-frame only. Of some 73,000 clones in the sample, 90% were seen once. Sequences were obtained from PBMCs. All receptors come from a human donor in good health. Some clones in this sample may be carry-over from other donors' samples.

The chain couples TRBV20-1 to TRBJ2-7; 9 bases are shared with TRBD2. The junction had 4 bases not matched to a gene; V was cut back by 7 bases and J by 6 bases. The CDR3 length is 11 residues. CDR1 is DFQATT, CDR2 SNEGSKA, per germline (reference sequence). The CDR3 DNA follows: TGCAGTGGCGGGAGGGGGAGCGAGCAGTACTTC. It specifies CSGGRGSEQYF.

The V and J genes are TRBV5-8 and TRBJ1-5; 8 nucleotides match TRBD1. The CDR3 length is 15 residues. V lost 7 bases to trimming and J lost 4 bases; unmatched junction nucleotides: 10. The germline gives CDR1 SGHTS, CDR2 YDEGEE. The DNA of the CDR3 is TGTGCCAGCGGATTTAGGGGGACAGGAAATCAGCCCCAGCATTTT. It translates to CASGFRGTGNQPQHF.

J is TRBJ1-4 and V is TRBV5-4; no clear D gene. Per germline, CDR1 SGHNT and CDR2 YYREEE (reference sequence). The CDR3 totals 14 residues. With 6 bases removed from V and 3 bases from J, the gap between germline ends came to 12 bases. The chain's CDR3 is CASTYGVANEKLFF. The CDR3, as DNA: TGTGCCAGCACCTACGGGGTTGCTAATGAAAAACTGTTTTTT.

This clone was found once. This chain links TRBV4-3 with TRBJ2-7; D is possibly TRBD1 (5 bases). The V gene's germline CDR1 is LGHNA and CDR2 YSLEER. V was clipped by 4 bases and J by 5 bases, with 18 bases between them. The CDR3 runs 15 residues. CDR3 bases: TGCGCCAGCAGCCTGGAAAGGGCAGGGAACCACGAGCAGTACTTC. This codes for CASSLERAGNHEQYF.

The DNA of the CDR3 is TGTGCCAGCAGTGACCAGTACCGGGACAGTGGTGAGCAGTTCTTC. Translated, it gives CASSDQYRDSGEQFF. The V call is TRBV25-1, the J call TRBJ2-1, with 7 bases that match TRBD1. The CDR3 has 15 residues. The germline gives CDR1 MGHDK, CDR2 SYGVNS. J lost 9 bases, V lost 3 bases, and 11 bases had no gene match.

V and J are TRBV7-2 and TRBJ2-3, with D hard to call. The V gene's germline CDR1 is SGHTA and CDR2 FQGNSA. V lost 1 base to trimming and J lost 0 bases, with 5 bases between them. This CDR3 contains 14 residues. The CDR3 region has the DNA TGTGCCAGCAGCTTAGGTCTGAGCACAGATACGCAGTATTTT. Its protein is CASSLGLSTDTQYF.

The chain carries TRBV9 and TRBJ2-7; 7 nucleotides align to TRBD1. The V gene end was trimmed by 3 bases and the J gene end by 6 bases; junction bases not matched to a gene: 12. Per germline, CDR1 SGDLS and CDR2 YYNGEE. The CDR3 has 15 residues. CDR3 nucleotide sequence: TGTGCCAGCAGCGAGTCCGGGACAGCCTGGGTCGAGCAGTACTTC. Encoded protein: CASSESGTAWVEQYF.

This clone was seen once. The J gene is TRBJ2-1, the V gene TRBV5-1; TRBD2 matches at 10 bases. The CDR3 totals 16 residues. The germline CDR1 and CDR2 sequences are SGHRS and YFSETQ. V trimming: 0 bases; J trimming: 9 bases; junction bases outside the gene matches: 9. The CDR3 spells CASSLDPSGGSGEQFF. The CDR3, as DNA: TGCGCCAGCAGCTTGGATCCTAGCGGGGGATCAGGTGAGCAGTTCTTC.

The J gene is TRBJ2-7, the V gene TRBV9, with D perhaps matching TRBD1 (5 bases). The V end was cut by 0 bases, the J end by 7 bases, with 17 bases between. The CDR3 covers 15 residues. From germline, CDR1 is SGDLS and CDR2 YYNGEE. CDR3 bases: TGTGCCAGCAGCGTAGACATGGTTGGGGCTAGAGAGCAGTACTTC. Translating gives CASSVDMVGAREQYF.

The chain joins TRBV7-3 to TRBJ2-1, with 12 bases lining up with TRBD2. The CDR3 covers 20 residues. V trimming: 1 base; J trimming: 0 bases; junction bases outside the gene matches: 10. The germline gives CDR1 SGHTA, CDR2 FQGTGA. The CDR3 bases are TGTGCCAGCAGCTTAATCAGACTAGCGGGAGTACTTCGCTCCTACAATGAGCAGTTCTTC. The encoded protein is CASSLIRLAGVLRSYNEQFF. Based on the CDR3 plus reference TRBV7-3 and TRBJ2-1, the full variable domain is GAGVSQTPSNKVTEKGKYVELRCDPISGHTALYWYRQSLGQGPEFLIYFQGTGAADDSGLPNDRFFAVRPEGSVSTLKIQRTERGDSAVYLCASSLIRLAGVLRSYNEQFFGPGTRLTVL.

The chain couples TRBV6-1 to TRBJ2-7; D is possibly TRBD1 (5 bases). The CDR3 has 14 amino acids. V was shortened by 4 bases and J by 4 bases, with 14 bases between the two germline ends. From germline, CDR1 is MNHNS and CDR2 SASEGT. Written as DNA, the CDR3 is TGTGCCAGCAGTGTTGCAGGGCCCCAATACGAGCAGTACTTC. It encodes CASSVAGPQYEQYF.

CDR3 nucleotide sequence: TGTGCCAGTAGGGGGGCCAGCTATGGCTACACCTTC. Translating gives CASRGASYGYTF. V is TRBV19 and J is TRBJ1-2, with a possible D match to TRBD1 (6 bases). The germline V gene encodes CDR1 LNHDA and CDR2 SQIVND (reference sequence). The CDR3 consists of 12 residues. Between the trimmed V and J ends, which lost 6 bases and 4 bases, there was a span of 9 bases. Complete variable domain (other parts from reference TRBV19 and TRBJ1-2): DGGITQSPKYLFRKEGQNVTLSCEQNLNHDAMYWYRQDPGQGLRLIYYSQIVNDFQKGDIAEGYSVSREKKESFPLTVTSAQKNPTAFYLCASRGASYGYTFGSGTRLTVV.

The V gene is TRBV30, the J gene TRBJ2-2; weak D call: TRBD2 (6 bases). Germline V gene data show CDR1 as GTSNPN and CDR2 as SVGIG (reference sequence). V lost 3 bases to trimming and J lost 4 bases, with 15 bases between them. The CDR3 extends over 15 amino acids. The CDR3 spells CAWSPGLSFTGELFF. CDR3 nucleotide sequence: TGTGCCTGGAGCCCGGGACTTTCCTTCACCGGGGAGCTGTTTTTT.

The gene calls are TRBV6-5 and TRBJ2-1; 8 nucleotides match TRBD2. The germline CDR1 and CDR2 sequences are MNHEY and SVGAGI. The CDR3 has 14 amino acids. V lost 7 bases, J lost 3 bases, and 5 bases stayed unmatched. The CDR3 reads CASTPGTSYNEQFF. CDR3 DNA: TGTGCCAGCACTCCCGGGACTAGCTACAATGAGCAGTTCTTC.

The rearrangement uses TRBV13 and TRBJ2-3; the match to TRBD2 covers 13 bases. The J segment lost 5 bases and the V segment lost 4 bases, leaving 3 bases of the junction unmatched. CDR1 and CDR2 from the germline V gene are PRHDT and FYEKMQ (reference sequence). The CDR3 loop spans 15 amino acids. This CDR3 is CASSSLAGGQDTQYF. The CDR3 DNA reads as TGTGCCAGCAGCTCACTAGCGGGAGGGCAAGATACGCAGTATTTT. Using reference TRBV13 and TRBJ2-3 for the parts outside the CDR3, the full variable domain is AAGVIQSPRHLIKEKRETATLKCYPIPRHDTVYWYQQGPGQDPQFLISFYEKMQSDKGSIPDRFSAQQFSDYHSELNMSSLELGDSALYFCASSSLAGGQDTQYFGPGTRLTVL.

The V gene is TRBV5-6, the J gene TRBJ1-5; D gene unclear. Germline CDR1 is SGHDT and CDR2 is YYEEEE. The V end was cut by 2 bases, the J end by 6 bases, with 21 bases between. The CDR3 length is 17 residues. In DNA form, the CDR3 reads TGTGCCAGCAGCTTCGGACCTATGGAGGATTATAGTCAGCCCCAGCATTTT. Amino acids: CASSFGPMEDYSQPQHF.

The chain combines TRBV10-1 with TRBJ2-5; D may be TRBD1 (7 bases). Germline CDR1 WNHNN, CDR2 SYGVQD (reference sequence). CDR3 length: 16 residues. V lost 6 bases and J lost 5, with 22 bases in between. The CDR3 loop reads CASRGGVTGEAETQYF. DNA for the CDR3: TGCGCCAGCAGAGGAGGGGTAACAGGGGAGGCTGAGACCCAGTACTTC.

J is TRBJ1-1 and V is TRBV11-2; no firm D call. Deletions cut 2 bases from V and 0 bases from J, with 4 bases between. CDR3 size: 13 residues. Germline CDR1 SGHAT, CDR2 FQNNGV. CDR3 coding DNA: TGTGCCAGCAGCTTACACATGAACACTGAAGCTTTCTTT. Protein sequence: CASSLHMNTEAFF.

The V gene is TRBV1, the J gene TRBJ2-5; the table's D call TRBD1 went unverified against the DNA. TRBV1 is deemed a pseudogene. This CDR3 region has 20 residues. The CDR3 here is CTSSQWAEDRCFLGRETQYF. The CDR3 nucleotides are TGCACCAGCAGCCAATGGGCGGAGGACAGGTGTTTTCTGGGGCGAGAGACCCAGTACTTC.